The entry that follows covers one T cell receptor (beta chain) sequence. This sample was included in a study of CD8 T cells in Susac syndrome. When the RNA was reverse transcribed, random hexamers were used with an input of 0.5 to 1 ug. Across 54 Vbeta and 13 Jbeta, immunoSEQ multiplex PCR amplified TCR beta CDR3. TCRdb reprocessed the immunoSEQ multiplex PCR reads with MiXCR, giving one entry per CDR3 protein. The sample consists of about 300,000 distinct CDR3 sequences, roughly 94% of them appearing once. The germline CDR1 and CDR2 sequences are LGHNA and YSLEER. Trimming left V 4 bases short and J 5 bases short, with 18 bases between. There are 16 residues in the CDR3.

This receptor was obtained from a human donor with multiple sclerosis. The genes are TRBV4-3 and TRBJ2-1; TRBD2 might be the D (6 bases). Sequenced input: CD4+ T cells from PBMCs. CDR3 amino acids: CASSRLLATANNEQFF. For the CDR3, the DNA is TGCGCCAGCAGCCGCCTGCTAGCGACAGCCAACAATGAGCAGTTCTTC.